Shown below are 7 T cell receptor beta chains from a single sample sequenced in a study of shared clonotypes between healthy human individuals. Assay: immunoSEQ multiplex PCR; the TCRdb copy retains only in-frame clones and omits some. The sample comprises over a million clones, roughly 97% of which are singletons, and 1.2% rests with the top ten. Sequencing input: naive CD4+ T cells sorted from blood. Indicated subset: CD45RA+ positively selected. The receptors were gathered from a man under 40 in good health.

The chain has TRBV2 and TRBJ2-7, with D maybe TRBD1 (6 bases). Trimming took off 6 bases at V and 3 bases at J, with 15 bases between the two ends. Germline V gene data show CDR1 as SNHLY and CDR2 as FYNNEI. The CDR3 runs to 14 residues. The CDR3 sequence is CASSGQPGSYEQYF. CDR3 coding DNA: TGTGCCAGCAGCGGACAGCCGGGGAGCTACGAGCAGTACTTC.

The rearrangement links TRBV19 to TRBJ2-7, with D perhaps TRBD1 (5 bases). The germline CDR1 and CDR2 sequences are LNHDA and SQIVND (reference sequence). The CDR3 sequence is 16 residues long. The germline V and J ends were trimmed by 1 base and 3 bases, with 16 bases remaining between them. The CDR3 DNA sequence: TGTGCCAGTAGTATAGCGGCAGGGATGGGGCTCTACGAGCAGTACTTC. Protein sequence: CASSIAAGMGLYEQYF.

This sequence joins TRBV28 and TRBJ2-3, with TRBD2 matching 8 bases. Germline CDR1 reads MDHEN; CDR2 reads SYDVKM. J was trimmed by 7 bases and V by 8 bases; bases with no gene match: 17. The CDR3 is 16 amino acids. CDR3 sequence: CASYDGHSGTNNTQYF. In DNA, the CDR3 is TGTGCCAGCTATGACGGCCATAGCGGGACAAACAATACGCAGTATTTT.

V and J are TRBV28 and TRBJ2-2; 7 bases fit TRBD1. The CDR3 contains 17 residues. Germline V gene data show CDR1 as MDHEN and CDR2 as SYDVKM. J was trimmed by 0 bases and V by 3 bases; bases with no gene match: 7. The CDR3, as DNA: TGTGCCAGCAGTTTGCCTAAGGGGGCCTCGAACACCGGGGAGCTGTTTTTT. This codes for CASSLPKGASNTGELFF.

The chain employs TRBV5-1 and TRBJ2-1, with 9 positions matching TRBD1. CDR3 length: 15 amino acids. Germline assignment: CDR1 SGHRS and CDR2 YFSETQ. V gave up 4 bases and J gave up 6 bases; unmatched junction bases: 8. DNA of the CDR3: TGCGCCAGCAGCCCATCCGGGACAGGGCGCAATGAGCAGTTCTTC. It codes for CASSPSGTGRNEQFF.

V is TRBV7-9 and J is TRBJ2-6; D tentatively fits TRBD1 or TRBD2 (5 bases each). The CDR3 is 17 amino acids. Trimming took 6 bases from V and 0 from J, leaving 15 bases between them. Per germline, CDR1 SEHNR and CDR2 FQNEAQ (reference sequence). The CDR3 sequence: CASRFFRESSGANVLTF. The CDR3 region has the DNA TGTGCCAGCAGGTTTTTCAGGGAGAGCTCTGGGGCCAACGTCCTGACTTTC. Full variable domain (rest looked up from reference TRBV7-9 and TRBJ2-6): DTGVSQNPRHKITKRGQNVTFRCDPISEHNRLYWYRQTLGQGPEFLTYFQNEAQLEKSRLLSDRFSAERPKGSFSTLEIQRTEQGDSAMYLCASRFFRESSGANVLTFGAGSRLTVL.

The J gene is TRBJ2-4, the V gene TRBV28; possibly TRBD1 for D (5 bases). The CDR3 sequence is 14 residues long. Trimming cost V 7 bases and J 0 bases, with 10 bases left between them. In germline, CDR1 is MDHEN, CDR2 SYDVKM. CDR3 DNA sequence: TGTGCCAGCAAGCTAACAGGAGCCAAAAACATTCAGTACTTC. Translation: CASKLTGAKNIQYF.